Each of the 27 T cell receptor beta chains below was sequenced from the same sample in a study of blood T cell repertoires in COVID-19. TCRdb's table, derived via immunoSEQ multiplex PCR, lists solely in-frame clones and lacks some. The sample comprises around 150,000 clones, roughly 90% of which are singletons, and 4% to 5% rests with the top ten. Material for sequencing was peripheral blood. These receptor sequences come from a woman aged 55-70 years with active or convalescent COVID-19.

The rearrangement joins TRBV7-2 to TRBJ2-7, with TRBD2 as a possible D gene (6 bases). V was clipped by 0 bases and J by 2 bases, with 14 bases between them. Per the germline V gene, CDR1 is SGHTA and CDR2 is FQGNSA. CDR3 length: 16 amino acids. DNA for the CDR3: TGTGCCAGCAGCTTAGCGGGGGACTCTTCAACCTACGAGCAGTACTTC. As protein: CASSLAGDSSTYEQYF.

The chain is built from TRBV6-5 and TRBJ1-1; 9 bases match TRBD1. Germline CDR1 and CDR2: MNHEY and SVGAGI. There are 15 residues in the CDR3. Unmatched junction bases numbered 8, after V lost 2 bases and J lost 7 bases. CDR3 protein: CASSYETGGQNEAFF. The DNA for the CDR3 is TGTGCCAGCAGTTACGAGACAGGGGGACAGAATGAAGCTTTCTTT.

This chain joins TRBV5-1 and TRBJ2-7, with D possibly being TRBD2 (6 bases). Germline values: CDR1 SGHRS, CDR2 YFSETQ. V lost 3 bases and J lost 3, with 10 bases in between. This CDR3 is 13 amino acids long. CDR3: CASSSGLNYEQYF. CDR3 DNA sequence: TGCGCCAGCAGCTCCGGACTAAACTACGAGCAGTACTTC.

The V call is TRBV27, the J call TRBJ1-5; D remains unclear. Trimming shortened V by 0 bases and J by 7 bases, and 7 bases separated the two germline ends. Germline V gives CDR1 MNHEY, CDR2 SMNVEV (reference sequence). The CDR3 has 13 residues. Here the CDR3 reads CASSLSEWQPQHF. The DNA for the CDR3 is TGTGCCAGCAGTTTATCGGAGTGGCAGCCCCAGCATTTT.

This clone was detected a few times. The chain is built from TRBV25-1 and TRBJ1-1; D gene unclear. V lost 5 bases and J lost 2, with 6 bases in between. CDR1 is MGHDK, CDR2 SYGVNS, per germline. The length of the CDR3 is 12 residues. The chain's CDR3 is CASSQVNTEAFF. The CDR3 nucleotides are TGTGCCAGCAGTCAGGTTAACACTGAAGCTTTCTTT.

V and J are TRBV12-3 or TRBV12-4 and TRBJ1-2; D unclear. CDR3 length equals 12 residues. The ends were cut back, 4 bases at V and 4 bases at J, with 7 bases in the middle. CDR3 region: CASSSGFYGYTF. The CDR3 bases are TGTGCCAGCAGTTCAGGATTCTATGGCTACACCTTC.

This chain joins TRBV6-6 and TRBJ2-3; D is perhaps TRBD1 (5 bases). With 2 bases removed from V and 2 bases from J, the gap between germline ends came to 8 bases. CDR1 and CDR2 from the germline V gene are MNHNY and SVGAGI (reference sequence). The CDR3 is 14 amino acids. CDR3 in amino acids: CASSYTGYTDTQYF. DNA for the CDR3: TGTGCCAGCAGTTACACAGGTTACACAGATACGCAGTATTTT.

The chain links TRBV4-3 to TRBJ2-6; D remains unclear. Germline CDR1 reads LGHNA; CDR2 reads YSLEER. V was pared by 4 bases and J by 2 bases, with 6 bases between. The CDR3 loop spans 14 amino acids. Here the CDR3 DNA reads TGCGCCAGCAGCCCCGAGACTGGGGCCAACGTCCTGACTTTC. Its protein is CASSPETGANVLTF.

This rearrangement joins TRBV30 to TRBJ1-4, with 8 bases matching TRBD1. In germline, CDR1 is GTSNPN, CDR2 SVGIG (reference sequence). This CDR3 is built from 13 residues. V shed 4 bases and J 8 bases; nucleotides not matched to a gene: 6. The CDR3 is CAWNGQGGEKLFF. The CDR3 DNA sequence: TGTGCCTGGAATGGACAGGGAGGGGAAAAACTGTTTTTT.

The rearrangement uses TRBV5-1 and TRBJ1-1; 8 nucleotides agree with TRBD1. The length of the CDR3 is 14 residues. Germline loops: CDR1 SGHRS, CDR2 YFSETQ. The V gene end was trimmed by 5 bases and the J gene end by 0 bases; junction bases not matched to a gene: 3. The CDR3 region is CASSLDRVNTEAFF. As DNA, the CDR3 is TGCGCCAGCAGTCTGGACAGGGTGAACACTGAAGCTTTCTTT.

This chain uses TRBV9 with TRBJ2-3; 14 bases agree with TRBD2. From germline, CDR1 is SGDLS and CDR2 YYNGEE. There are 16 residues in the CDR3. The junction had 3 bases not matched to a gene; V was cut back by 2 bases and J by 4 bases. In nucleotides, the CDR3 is TGTGCCAGCAGCGTGACTAGCGGGGGGGCCGCAGATACGCAGTATTTT. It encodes CASSVTSGGAADTQYF.

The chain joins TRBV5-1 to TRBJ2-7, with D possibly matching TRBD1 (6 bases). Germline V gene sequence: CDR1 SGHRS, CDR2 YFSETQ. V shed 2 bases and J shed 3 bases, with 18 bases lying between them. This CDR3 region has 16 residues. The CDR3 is CASSFSPGQGNYEQYF. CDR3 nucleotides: TGCGCCAGCAGCTTTTCCCCTGGGCAGGGGAACTACGAGCAGTACTTC.

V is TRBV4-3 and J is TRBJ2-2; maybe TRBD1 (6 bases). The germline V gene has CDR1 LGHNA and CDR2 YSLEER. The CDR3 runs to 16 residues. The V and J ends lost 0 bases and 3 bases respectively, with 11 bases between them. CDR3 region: CASSQDNRVYTGELFF. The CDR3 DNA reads TGCGCCAGCAGCCAAGATAACAGGGTGTACACCGGGGAGCTGTTTTTT.

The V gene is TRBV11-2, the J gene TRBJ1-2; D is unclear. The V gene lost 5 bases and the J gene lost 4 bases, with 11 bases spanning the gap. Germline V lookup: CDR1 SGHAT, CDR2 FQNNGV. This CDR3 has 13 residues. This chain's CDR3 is CASSPTFPYGYTF. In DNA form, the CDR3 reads TGTGCCAGCAGCCCGACTTTCCCCTATGGCTACACCTTC.

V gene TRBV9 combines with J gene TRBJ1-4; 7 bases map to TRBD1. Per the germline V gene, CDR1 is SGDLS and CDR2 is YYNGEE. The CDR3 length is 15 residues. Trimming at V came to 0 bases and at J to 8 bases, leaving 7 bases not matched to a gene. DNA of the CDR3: TGTGCCAGCAGCGTAGGGGGACAGCTGTCGGAAAAACTGTTTTTT. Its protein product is CASSVGGQLSEKLFF.

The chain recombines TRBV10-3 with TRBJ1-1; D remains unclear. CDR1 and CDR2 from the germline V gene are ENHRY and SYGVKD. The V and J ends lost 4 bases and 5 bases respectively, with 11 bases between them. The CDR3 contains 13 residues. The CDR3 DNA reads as TGTGCCATCAGTGGGATAGGAGGGACTGAAGCTTTCTTT. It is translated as CAISGIGGTEAFF.

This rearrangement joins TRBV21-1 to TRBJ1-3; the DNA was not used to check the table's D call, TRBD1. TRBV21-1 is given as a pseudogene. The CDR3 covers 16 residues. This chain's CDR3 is CASSKMTGAPGNTIYF. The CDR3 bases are TGTGCCAGCAGCAAAATGACAGGGGCACCTGGAAACACCATATATTTT.

CDR3 DNA sequence: TGTGCCAGCGGGGTCGCGGGGGCGGGAGGCTACACCTTC. Translated, it gives CASGVAGAGGYTF. The chain has TRBV7-2 and TRBJ1-2, with D perhaps matching TRBD1 (6 bases). Germline loops: CDR1 SGHTA, CDR2 FQGNSA. This CDR3 has 13 amino acids. Deletions cut 8 bases from V and 8 bases from J, with 18 bases between.

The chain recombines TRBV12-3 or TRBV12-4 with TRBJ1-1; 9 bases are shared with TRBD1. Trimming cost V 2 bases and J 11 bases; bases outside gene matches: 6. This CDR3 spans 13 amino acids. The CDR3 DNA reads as TGTGCCAGCAGTTTACGGGACAGGGAGGACGCTTTCTTT. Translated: CASSLRDREDAFF.

The CDR3 DNA follows: TGCGCCAGCAGTCAGGGGCCCGAGGGCTACACCTTC. Protein sequence: CASSQGPEGYTF. The V gene is TRBV10-2, the J gene TRBJ1-2; possibly TRBD1 for D (6 bases). Per the germline V gene, CDR1 is WSHSY and CDR2 is SAAADI. The CDR3 consists of 12 residues. Trimming took off 5 bases at V and 8 bases at J, with 12 bases between the two ends.

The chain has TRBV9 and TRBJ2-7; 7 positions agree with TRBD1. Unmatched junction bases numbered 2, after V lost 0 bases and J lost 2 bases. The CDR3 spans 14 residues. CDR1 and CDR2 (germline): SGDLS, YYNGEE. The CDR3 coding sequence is TGTGCCAGCAGCGTAGGGGGACAGACCTACGAGCAGTACTTC. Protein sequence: CASSVGGQTYEQYF.

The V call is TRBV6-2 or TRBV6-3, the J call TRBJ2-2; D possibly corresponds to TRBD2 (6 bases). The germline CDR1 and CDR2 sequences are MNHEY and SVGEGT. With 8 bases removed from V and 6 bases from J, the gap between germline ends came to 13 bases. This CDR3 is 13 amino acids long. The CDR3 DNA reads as TGTGCCAGCGGCCGATGGGAGGCCGGGGAGCTGTTTTTT. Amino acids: CASGRWEAGELFF.

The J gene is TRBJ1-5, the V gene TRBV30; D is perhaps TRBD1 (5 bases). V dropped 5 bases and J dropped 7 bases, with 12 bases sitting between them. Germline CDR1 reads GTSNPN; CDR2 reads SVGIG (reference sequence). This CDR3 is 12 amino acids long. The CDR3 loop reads CAWGRGNQPQHF. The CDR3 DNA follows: TGTGCCTGGGGGCGGGGGAACCAGCCCCAGCATTTT. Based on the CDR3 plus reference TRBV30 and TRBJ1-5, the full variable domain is SQTIHQWPATLVQPVGSPLSLECTVEGTSNPNLYWYRQAAGRGLQLLFYSVGIGQISSEVPQNLSASRPQDRQFILSSKKLLLSDSGFYLCAWGRGNQPQHFGDGTRLSIL.

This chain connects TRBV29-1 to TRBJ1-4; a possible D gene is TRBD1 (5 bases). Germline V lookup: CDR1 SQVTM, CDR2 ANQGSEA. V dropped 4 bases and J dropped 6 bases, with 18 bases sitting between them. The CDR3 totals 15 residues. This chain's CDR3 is CSVVNTERGYEKLFF. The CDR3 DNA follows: TGCAGCGTTGTGAACACTGAAAGGGGATATGAAAAACTGTTTTTT.

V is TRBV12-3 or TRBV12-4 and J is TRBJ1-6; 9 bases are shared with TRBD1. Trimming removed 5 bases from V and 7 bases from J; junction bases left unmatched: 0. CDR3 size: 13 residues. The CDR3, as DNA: TGTGCCAGCAGTGGACAGGGGAATTCACCCCTCCACTTT. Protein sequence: CASSGQGNSPLHF.

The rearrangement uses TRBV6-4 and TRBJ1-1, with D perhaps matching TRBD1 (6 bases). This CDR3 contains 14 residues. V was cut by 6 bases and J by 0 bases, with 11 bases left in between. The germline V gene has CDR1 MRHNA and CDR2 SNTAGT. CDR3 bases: TGTGCCAGCAGCGACAGGCGGCTGAACACTGAAGCTTTCTTT. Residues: CASSDRRLNTEAFF.

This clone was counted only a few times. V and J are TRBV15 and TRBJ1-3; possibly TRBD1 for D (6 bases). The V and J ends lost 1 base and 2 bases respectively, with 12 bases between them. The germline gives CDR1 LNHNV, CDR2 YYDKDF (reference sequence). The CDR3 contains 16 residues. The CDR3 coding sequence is TGTGCCACCAGCAGAGGCCCAGGGGTGGCTGGAAACACCATATATTTT. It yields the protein CATSRGPGVAGNTIYF.